Below, one T cell receptor beta chain is given with its context. This receptor's antigen is unknown. No much larger clone exists at a distance of one base, and base qualities are not known. TCRbeta CDR3 regions were amplified from genomic DNA by means of the immunoSEQ Assay, a bias-controlled multiplex PCR. On the authors' methods: Nucleated cell counts per sample were estimated from amplification of reference gene primers within the assay. To quantify the absolute abundance of each unique TCRbeta CDR3 rearrangement, sequence reads were collapsed and filtered. For each sample, productive Simpson clonality was calculated as the square root of Simpson's diversity index across productive rearrangements. TCRdb took this table from immuneACCESS and kept in-frame rearrangements with V and J called. Such tables lack part of the clones; where checked against another copy, unresolved V genes explain under half of the gap, and the rest is unexplained. Clone size and the V and J calls come from that table; the DNA yielded D and trimming. The sample table shows some 240,000 clones, and around 83% are seen once. The biggest ten clones account for around 1.5% of the sample.

Samples from volunteer blood donors who had recovered from COVID-19 were contributed by a second Seattle source. Whole blood was collected in K2EDTA tubes by collaborating institutions according to the institutions' own protocols. Collaborator samples were shipped for TCRbeta analysis as frozen whole blood, isolated PBMCs, or DNA extracted from either sample type. The source of the sample is a study of blood T cell repertoires in COVID-19 (TCRdb year 2020). Study-level background: The collaborator samples originated in the United States, Italy and Spain and spanned the acute and convalescent phases of COVID-19. The prospective study material was composed of cDNA or gDNA derived from T cells, B-cell-depleted T cells, or PBMCs. The dataset comprised deeply sampled blood TCRbeta repertoires from subjects exposed to, actively infected with, or recovered from COVID-19. A freely available public database, intended as a resource for researchers studying the immune response to SARS-CoV-2, is where the repertoires were released. The samples were drawn from the first 160 participants of the ongoing ImmuneRACE study and from about 1,200 subjects provided by 6 global collaborators. A de-identified subject ID, COVID-19 status, age in years and sex were almost always included in the sample metadata. Where available, HLA class I and class II types were taken from metadata supplied by the sample provider and were not determined by assay-based typing.

Beyond this particular receptor, the publication reports: The amount of clinical and demographic metadata varied by source and participant and was provided uncurated.

The CDR3 numbers 16 residues from cysteine through phenylalanine. The only DNA kept is the CDR3, 48 bases in frame from the first base. In the germline V gene (reference sequence), CDR1 corresponds to LNHDA and CDR2 to SQIVND. V gives up 4 bases and J gives up 4 bases, and the segment between their germline ends measures 17 bases. The sequence is built from TRBV19 and TRBJ2-1, with TRBD1 perhaps the D gene, on 5 matching bases. This TCR was sampled from a woman aged 40 to 50 who had recovered from COVID-19. Specimen: peripheral blood. The CDR3 region has the sequence CASSKTQATTYNEQFF. Here is the DNA: TGTGCCAGTAGTAAAACACAGGCGACCACTTACAATGAGCAGTTCTTC.